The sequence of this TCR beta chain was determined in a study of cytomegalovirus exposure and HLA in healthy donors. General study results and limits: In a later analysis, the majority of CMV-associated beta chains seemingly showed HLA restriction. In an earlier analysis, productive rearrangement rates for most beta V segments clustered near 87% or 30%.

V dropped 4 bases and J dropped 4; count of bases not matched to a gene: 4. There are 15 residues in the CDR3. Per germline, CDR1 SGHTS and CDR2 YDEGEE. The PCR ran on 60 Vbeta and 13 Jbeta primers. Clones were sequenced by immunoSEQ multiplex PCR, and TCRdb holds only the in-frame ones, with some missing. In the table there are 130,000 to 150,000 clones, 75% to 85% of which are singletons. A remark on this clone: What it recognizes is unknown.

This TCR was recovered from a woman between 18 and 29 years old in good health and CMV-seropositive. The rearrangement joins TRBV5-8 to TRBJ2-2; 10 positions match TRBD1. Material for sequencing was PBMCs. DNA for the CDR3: TGTGCCAGCAGCAAGGGACAGGGGCCCACCGGGGAGCTGTTTTTT. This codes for CASSKGQGPTGELFF.